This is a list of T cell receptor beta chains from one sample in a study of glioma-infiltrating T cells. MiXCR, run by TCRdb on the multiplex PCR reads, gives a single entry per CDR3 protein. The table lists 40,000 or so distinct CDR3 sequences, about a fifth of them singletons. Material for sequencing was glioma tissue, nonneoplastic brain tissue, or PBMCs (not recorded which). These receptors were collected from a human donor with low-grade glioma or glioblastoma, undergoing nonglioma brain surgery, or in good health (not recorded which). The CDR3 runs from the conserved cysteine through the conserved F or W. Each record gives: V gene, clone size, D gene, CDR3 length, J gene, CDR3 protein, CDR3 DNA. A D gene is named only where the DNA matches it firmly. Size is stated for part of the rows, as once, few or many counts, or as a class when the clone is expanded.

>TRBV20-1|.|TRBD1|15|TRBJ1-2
CSGRETQGQNYGYTF
TGCAGTGGTAGGGAGACCCAGGGACAGAACTATGGCTACACCTTC
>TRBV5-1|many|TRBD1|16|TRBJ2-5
CASSSSGTGGQETQYF
TGCGCCAGCAGCTCATCCGGGACAGGGGGGCAAGAGACCCAGTACTTC
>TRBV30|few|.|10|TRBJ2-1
CAWADNEQFF
TGTGCCTGGGCAGACAATGAGCAGTTCTTC
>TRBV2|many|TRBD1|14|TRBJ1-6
CASSVTGGNSPLHF
TGTGCCAGCAGTGTAACAGGGGGCAATTCACCCCTCCACTTT
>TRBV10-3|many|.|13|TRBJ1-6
CAITDGSDSPLHF
TGTGCCATCACCGACGGGTCTGATTCACCCCTCCACTTT
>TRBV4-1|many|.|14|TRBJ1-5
CASSQWTFHQPQHF
TGCGCCAGCAGCCAATGGACATTCCATCAGCCCCAGCATTTT
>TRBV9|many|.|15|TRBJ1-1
CASSLLEGGWAEAFF
TGTGCCAGCAGCCTCCTTGAAGGAGGTTGGGCTGAAGCTTTCTTT
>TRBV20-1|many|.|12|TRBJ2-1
CGLKGLHNEQFF
TGCGGATTGAAGGGACTCCACAATGAGCAGTTCTTC
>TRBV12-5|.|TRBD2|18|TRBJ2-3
CAREAGGPERVPTDTQYF
TGTGCTAGAGAAGCGGGAGGGCCAGAGAGAGTACCCACAGATACGCAGTATTTT
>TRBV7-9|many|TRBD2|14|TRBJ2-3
CASSFSGYTDTQYF
TGTGCCAGCAGCTTTAGCGGGTACACAGATACGCAGTATTTT
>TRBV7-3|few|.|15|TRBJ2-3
CASSLEWAEKDTQYF
TGTGCCAGCAGCTTAGAATGGGCCGAAAAAGATACGCAGTATTTT
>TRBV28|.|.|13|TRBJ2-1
CASSLQDNNEQFF
TGTGCCAGCAGTTTACAGGATAACAATGAGCAATTCTTC
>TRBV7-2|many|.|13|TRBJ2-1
CASSPQGRNEQFF
TGTGCCAGCAGCCCACAGGGAAGGAATGAGCAGTTCTTC
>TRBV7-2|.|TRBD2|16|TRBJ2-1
CASSVSGRGPYNEQFF
TGTGCCAGCAGCGTTAGCGGGAGGGGCCCCTACAATGAGCAGTTCTTC
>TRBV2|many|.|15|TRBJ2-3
CASSEPVSRADTQYF
TGTGCCAGCAGTGAACCCGTCTCCAGGGCAGATACGCAGTATTTT
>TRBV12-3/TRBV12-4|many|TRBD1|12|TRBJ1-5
CASRSQGQPQHF
TGTGCCAGCAGATCACAGGGGCAGCCCCAGCATTTT
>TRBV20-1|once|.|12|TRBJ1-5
CRAYHPDQPQPF
TGCCGTGCTTACCATCCCGATCAGCCCCAGCCTTTT
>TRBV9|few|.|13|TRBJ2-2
CASSVILRGELFF
TGTGCCAGCAGCGTAATTCTCCGCGGGGAGCTGTTTTTT
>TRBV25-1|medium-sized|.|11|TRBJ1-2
CANTPVYGYTF
TGTGCCAATACTCCTGTTTATGGCTACACCTTC
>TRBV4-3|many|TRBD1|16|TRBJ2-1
CASSRGPGQGSDEQFF
TGCGCCAGCAGCCGCGGACCGGGACAGGGGTCGGATGAGCAGTTCTTC
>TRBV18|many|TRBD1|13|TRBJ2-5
CASSTGAGETQYF
TGTGCCAGCTCTACAGGGGCGGGTGAGACCCAGTACTTC
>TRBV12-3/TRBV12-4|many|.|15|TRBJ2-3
CASSFSRYSTDTQYF
TGTGCCAGCAGTTTTTCTAGGTATAGCACAGATACGCAGTATTTT
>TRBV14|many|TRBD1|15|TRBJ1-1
CASSRQGVSKTEAFF
TGTGCCAGCAGCCGACAGGGAGTATCAAAAACTGAAGCTTTCTTT
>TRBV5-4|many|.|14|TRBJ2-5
CASRPGQYQETQYF
TGTGCCAGCAGGCCTGGACAGTACCAAGAGACCCAGTACTTC
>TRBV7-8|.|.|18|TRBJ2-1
CASSFRAVRGPTYSEQFF
TGTGCCAGCAGCTTTCGCGCGGTTCGTGGACCAACCTACAGTGAGCAGTTCTTC
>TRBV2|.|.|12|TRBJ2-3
CAGSLRAHTQYF
TGTGCCGGCAGCTTAAGGGCACATACGCAGTATTTT
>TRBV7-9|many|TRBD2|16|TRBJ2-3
CASSSGLAGVSDTQYF
TGTGCCAGCAGCTCAGGACTAGCGGGGGTGTCAGATACGCAGTATTTT
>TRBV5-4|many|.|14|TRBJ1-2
CASSHWTYNYGYTF
TGTGCCAGCAGCCATTGGACGTACAACTATGGCTACACCTTC
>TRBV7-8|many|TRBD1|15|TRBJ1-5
CASSQGQGQNQPQHF
TGTGCCAGCAGCCAAGGACAGGGGCAGAATCAGCCCCAGCATTTT
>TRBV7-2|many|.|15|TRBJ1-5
CASSPAGGGYQPQHF
TGTGCCAGCAGCCCAGCGGGAGGGGGGTATCAGCCCCAGCATTTT
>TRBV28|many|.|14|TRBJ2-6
CASSLLSGANVLTF
TGTGCCAGCAGTCTCCTATCTGGGGCCAACGTCCTGACTTTC
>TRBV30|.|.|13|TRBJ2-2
CAWSKSSTGELFF
TGTGCCTGGAGTAAGTCCTCCACCGGGGAGCTGTTTTTT
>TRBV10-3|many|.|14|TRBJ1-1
CAIQSDPGAAEAFF
TGTGCCATTCAGTCGGATCCCGGGGCCGCTGAAGCTTTCTTT
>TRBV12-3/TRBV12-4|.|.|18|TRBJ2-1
CASSSVESRMSSYNKQFF
TGTGCCAGCAGTTCAGTGGAGTCGAGAATGAGCTCCTACAATAAGCAATTCTTC
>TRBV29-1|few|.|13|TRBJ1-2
CSVDAGIKLGYTF
TGCAGCGTTGACGCGGGGATCAAGTTGGGCTACACCTTC
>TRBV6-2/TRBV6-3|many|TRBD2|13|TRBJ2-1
CASTLAGGNEQFF
TGTGCCAGCACGCTAGCGGGAGGTAATGAGCAGTTCTTC
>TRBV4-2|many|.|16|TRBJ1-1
CASSQEGRNMRTEAFF
TGTGCCAGCAGCCAAGAAGGCAGAAACATGAGAACTGAAGCTTTCTTT
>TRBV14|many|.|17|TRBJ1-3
CASSQDQIGLRRGTIYF
TGTGCCAGCAGCCAAGATCAAATTGGACTCCGAAGGGGTACCATATATTTT
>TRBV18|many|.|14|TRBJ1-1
CASSLDIMNTEAFF
TGTGCCAGCTCACTTGACATCATGAACACTGAAGCTTTCTTT
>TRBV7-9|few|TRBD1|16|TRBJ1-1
CASSSQGDRLNTEAFF
TGTGCCAGCAGCTCGCAAGGGGACAGGCTGAACACTGAAGCTTTCTTT
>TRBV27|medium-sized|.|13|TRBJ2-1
CASSLSSYNEQFF
TGTGCCAGCAGTTTGAGCTCCTACAATGAGCAGTTCTTC
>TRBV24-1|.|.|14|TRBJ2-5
CATSDFNERETQYF
TGTGCCACCAGTGATTTTAACGAAAGAGAGACCCAGTACTTC
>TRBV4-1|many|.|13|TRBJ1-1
CASSQVENTEAFF
TGCGCCAGCAGCCAAGTAGAAAACACTGAAGCTTTCTTT
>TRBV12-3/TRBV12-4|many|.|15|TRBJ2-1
CASSLGPDRDNEQFF
TGTGCCAGCAGCTTAGGGCCTGACCGAGACAATGAGCAGTTCTTC
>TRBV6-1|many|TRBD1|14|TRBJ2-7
CASSPDRVSYEQYF
TGTGCCAGCAGCCCGGACAGGGTCTCCTACGAGCAGTACTTC
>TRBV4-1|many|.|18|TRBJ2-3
CASSQEAPGRKLTDTQYF
TGCGCCAGCAGCCAAGAGGCTCCGGGACGCAAGTTAACAGATACGCAGTATTTT
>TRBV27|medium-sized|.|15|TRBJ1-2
CASSLGHSGTYGYTF
TGTGCCAGCAGTCTAGGCCATAGCGGGACCTATGGCTACACCTTC
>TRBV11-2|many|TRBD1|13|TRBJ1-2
CASSPGQGYGYTF
TGTGCCAGCAGCCCGGGACAGGGCTATGGCTACACCTTC
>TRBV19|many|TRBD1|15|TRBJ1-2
CASSPSGTGNYGYTF
TGTGCCAGTTCCCCCTCGGGGACAGGGAACTATGGCTACACCTTC
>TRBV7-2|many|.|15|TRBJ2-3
CASSPLGGVTDTQYF
TGTGCCAGCAGCCCTTTGGGGGGCGTCACAGATACGCAGTATTTT
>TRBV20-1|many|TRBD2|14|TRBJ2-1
CSARGLAGVNEQFF
TGCAGTGCTAGGGGACTAGCGGGAGTCAATGAGCAGTTCTTC
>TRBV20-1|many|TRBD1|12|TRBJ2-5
CSARTGGETQYF
TGCAGTGCTCGGACAGGGGGGGAGACCCAGTACTTC
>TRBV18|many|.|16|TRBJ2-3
CASSPRGGTITDTQYF
TGTGCCAGCTCACCACGCGGAGGCACAATCACAGATACGCAGTATTTT
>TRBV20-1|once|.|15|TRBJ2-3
CRAPYGGPSPATQYF
TGCCGTGCCCCTTATGGTGGGCCTAGCCCAGCTACGCAGTATTTT
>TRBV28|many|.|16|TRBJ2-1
CASSSPGTSTYNEQFF
TGTGCCAGCAGTAGCCCCGGGACTTCAACCTACAATGAGCAGTTCTTC
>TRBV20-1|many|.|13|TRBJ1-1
CSARVGRATEAFF
TGCAGTGCTAGGGTGGGCCGGGCGACTGAAGCTTTCTTT
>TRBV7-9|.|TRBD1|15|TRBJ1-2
CASSLWDRGNYGHTF
TGTGCCAGCAGCTTGTGGGACAGGGGGAACTATGGCCACACCTTC
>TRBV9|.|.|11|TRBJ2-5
CASGAQETQYF
TGTGCCAGCGGCGCGCAAGAGACCCAGTACTTC